Below are 32 T cell receptor beta chains sequenced from a single sample in a study of long-term antiretroviral therapy in people with HIV. This was the immunoSEQ v3.0 assay at survey level. The data were produced by immunoSEQ multiplex PCR, yet TCRdb's version contains in-frame clones alone and is incomplete. The sample includes roughly 17,000 clones, 91% seen only once; the top ten take 8.5% to 10%. This material consisted of unsorted PBMCs, taken 3 years after starting antiretroviral therapy. The receptors stem from a man aged 50 to 60 with HIV.

This rearrangement joins TRBV15 to TRBJ2-3; tentative D call: TRBD1 (6 bases). Trimming stripped 0 bases from V and 2 bases from J, with 12 bases between. CDR1 is LNHNV and CDR2 is YYDKDF in the germline V gene (reference sequence). The CDR3 loop spans 16 amino acids. CDR3 region: CATSRDGQGFTDTQYF. The DNA of the CDR3 is TGTGCCACCAGCAGAGATGGGCAGGGGTTCACAGATACGCAGTATTTT.

The chain employs TRBV19 and TRBJ1-5; 10 bases are shared with TRBD1. With V trimmed by 1 base and J by 7 bases, 7 bases remained unmatched. The CDR3 has 16 amino acids. The V gene's germline CDR1 is LNHDA and CDR2 SQIVND (reference sequence). The CDR3 DNA reads TGTGCCAGTAGTATAGTATGGGGACAGGGGAAACAGCCCCAGCATTTT. It translates to CASSIVWGQGKQPQHF.

Points on this clone: One end of the junction fails to match germline, which may point to a read error. CDR3: CASSEWGSTTGELFF. In nucleotides, the CDR3 is TGTGCCAGCAGTGAATGGGGGAGTACCACCGGGGAGCTGTTTTTT. The chain couples TRBV10-3 to TRBJ2-2; D possibly matches TRBD1 or TRBD2 (5 bases each). The germline V gene encodes CDR1 ENHRY and CDR2 SYGVKD. The CDR3 runs to 15 residues.

This chain connects TRBV2 to TRBJ2-3; D call uncertain. This CDR3 spans 14 amino acids. In germline, CDR1 is SNHLY, CDR2 FYNNEI. Deletions cut 2 bases from V and 4 bases from J, with 10 bases between. DNA for the CDR3: TGTGCCAGCAGTGAAAGAGGCAGTTCAGATACGCAGTATTTT. Residues: CASSERGSSDTQYF.

This clone appeared once. The rearrangement links TRBV19 to TRBJ1-6; 7 bases match TRBD1. The V gene end was trimmed by 4 bases and the J gene end by 5 bases; junction bases not matched to a gene: 2. CDR1 and CDR2 from the germline V gene are LNHDA and SQIVND (reference sequence). This CDR3 is built from 14 residues. CDR3 in DNA: TGTGCCAGTAGTAAGGGACAGAATAATTCACCCCTCCACTTT. This codes for CASSKGQNNSPLHF.

The genes are TRBV28 and TRBJ2-3, with D possibly matching TRBD2 (7 bases). CDR3 length: 15 amino acids. CDR1 and CDR2 from the germline V gene are MDHEN and SYDVKM. V lost 4 bases and J lost 3, with 14 bases in between. The CDR3 region has the DNA TGTGCCAGCAGTTCTCGGGGGGCCGGAACAGATACGCAGTATTTT. As protein: CASSSRGAGTDTQYF. Supplemented by reference TRBV28 and TRBJ2-3, the full variable domain reads DVKVTQSSRYLVKRTGEKVFLECVQDMDHENMFWYRQDPGLGLRLIYFSYDVKMKEKGDIPEGYSVSREKKERFSLILESASTNQTSMYLCASSSRGAGTDTQYFGPGTRLTVL.

This chain's CDR3 is CASSLAPTQQGYEQYF. In DNA form, the CDR3 reads TGCGCCAGCAGCTTGGCCCCGACCCAACAAGGCTACGAGCAGTACTTC. This sequence joins TRBV5-1 and TRBJ2-7, with D hard to call. V lost 0 bases and J 3 bases, leaving 16 bases between the germline ends. Germline CDR1 SGHRS, CDR2 YFSETQ. This CDR3 has 16 residues.

This chain joins TRBV6-6 and TRBJ1-1, with 9 bases fitting TRBD1. V gave up 6 bases and J gave up 3 bases; unmatched junction bases: 5. The germline CDR1 and CDR2 sequences are MNHNY and SVGAGI (reference sequence). The CDR3 consists of 14 residues. The CDR3 DNA reads TGTGCCAGCAGGACCCGGGACAGGGACACTGAAGCTTTCTTT. Translation gives CASRTRDRDTEAFF.

The chain combines TRBV7-2 with TRBJ1-2, with a weak D call TRBD1 (6 bases). Germline V gene sequence: CDR1 SGHTA, CDR2 FQGNSA. V was shortened by 4 bases and J by 4 bases, with 7 bases between the two germline ends. CDR3 length equals 12 residues. For the CDR3, the DNA is TGTGCCAGCAGCTCAGGGGTCTATGGCTACACCTTC. Its protein is CASSSGVYGYTF.

The gene calls are TRBV5-1 and TRBJ2-7; D unresolved. With 1 base removed from V and 1 base from J, the gap between germline ends came to 9 bases. Germline-derived CDR1 and CDR2 are SGHRS and YFSETQ. The CDR3 spans 14 residues. In DNA, the CDR3 is TGCGCCAGCAGCTTGATGGTTGGATCCTACGAGCAGTACTTC. Residues: CASSLMVGSYEQYF.

The V gene is TRBV14, the J gene TRBJ2-2; D possibly matches TRBD1 or TRBD2 (5 bases each). The length of the CDR3 is 16 residues. Looked up from germline, CDR1 is SGHDN and CDR2 is FVKESK. V gave up 4 bases and J gave up 0 bases, with 12 bases separating them. The CDR3 region is CASSPRGLANTGELFF. The CDR3 region has the DNA TGTGCCAGCAGCCCGAGGGGATTAGCGAACACCGGGGAGCTGTTTTTT.

The J gene is TRBJ1-3, the V gene TRBV18; D not certain. Germline CDR1 KGHSH, CDR2 LQKENI. V was pared by 0 bases and J by 0 bases, with 9 bases between. The CDR3 consists of 16 residues. The CDR3 here is CASSPPLHNSGNTIYF. CDR3 sequence (DNA): TGTGCCAGCTCACCACCGCTACACAACTCTGGAAACACCATATATTTT.

This chain links TRBV7-9 with TRBJ1-5; D unresolved. CDR1 and CDR2 from the germline V gene are SEHNR and FQNEAQ (reference sequence). Trimming pared 4 bases from V and 5 bases from J, leaving 12 bases between. This CDR3 has 14 amino acids. The CDR3 loop reads CASSSIDGDQPQHF. CDR3 sequence (DNA): TGTGCCAGCAGCTCGATAGATGGTGATCAGCCCCAGCATTTT.

CDR3 coding DNA: TGTGCCAGCAGTTCCCGGACAGGGGGCAGCACCGGGGAGCTGTTTTTT. As protein: CASSSRTGGSTGELFF. This sequence joins TRBV28 and TRBJ2-2, with 11 nucleotides matching TRBD1. This CDR3 region has 16 residues. With V trimmed by 4 bases and J by 4 bases, 5 bases remained unmatched. Germline lookup yields CDR1 MDHEN and CDR2 SYDVKM.

The chain carries TRBV28 and TRBJ2-2; D ambiguous. This CDR3 is built from 14 residues. From germline, CDR1 is MDHEN and CDR2 SYDVKM. V dropped 7 bases and J dropped 1 base, with 10 bases sitting between them. The CDR3 sequence is CASNLDGNTGELFF. The CDR3 DNA reads TGTGCCAGCAACCTTGACGGGAACACCGGGGAGCTGTTTTTT.

The chain employs TRBV5-4 and TRBJ2-2; 9 nucleotides line up with TRBD1. The V segment lost 5 bases and the J segment 4 bases; nucleotides outside the gene matches: 9. The CDR3 sequence is 16 residues long. Germline V CDR1 and CDR2: SGHNT, YYREEE (reference sequence). CDR3: CASSPGTGLVTGELFF. The CDR3 nucleotides read TGTGCCAGCAGTCCTGGGACAGGGCTGGTCACCGGGGAGCTGTTTTTT. Using reference TRBV5-4 and TRBJ2-2 for the parts outside the CDR3, the full variable domain is ETGVTQSPTHLIKTRGQQVTLRCSSQSGHNTVSWYQQALGQGPQFIFQYYREEENGRGNFPPRFSGLQFPNYSSELNVNALELDDSALYLCASSPGTGLVTGELFFGEGSRLTVL.

The rearrangement joins TRBV5-4 to TRBJ2-3; either TRBD1 or TRBD2 may supply D (5 bases each). This CDR3 has 13 amino acids. V gave up 0 bases and J gave up 10 bases, with 12 bases separating them. Germline V gene data show CDR1 as SGHNT and CDR2 as YYREEE (reference sequence). DNA for the CDR3: TGTGCCAGCAGCTTGGTACGGGGCGAATCGCAGTATTTT. Its translation is CASSLVRGESQYF.

This chain links TRBV7-6 with TRBJ1-1, with D hard to call. The V gene's germline CDR1 is SGHVS and CDR2 FNYEAQ. V gave up 2 bases and J gave up 4 bases, with 8 bases separating them. The CDR3 spans 13 residues. The CDR3 is CASSLNKATEAFF. The CDR3 nucleotides read TGTGCCAGCAGCTTAAACAAAGCCACTGAAGCTTTCTTT.

A single count supports this clone. The chain combines TRBV29-1 with TRBJ1-1, with D perhaps matching TRBD1 (6 bases). The ends were cut back, 7 bases at V and 5 bases at J, with 20 bases in the middle. Per the germline V gene, CDR1 is SQVTM and CDR2 is ANQGSEA. This CDR3 has 14 amino acids. The CDR3 loop is CSAPGAGAGTEAFF. CDR3 DNA: TGCAGCGCTCCCGGGGCAGGGGCTGGTACTGAAGCTTTCTTT.

The chain couples TRBV19 to TRBJ2-7; 7 bases align to TRBD2. This CDR3 contains 16 residues. Per germline, CDR1 LNHDA and CDR2 SQIVND (reference sequence). With V trimmed by 6 bases and J by 2 bases, 13 bases remained unmatched. The CDR3 DNA reads TGTGCCAGTAGCCCACGGGTGCTAGCGGCCACCTACGAGCAGTACTTC. It is translated as CASSPRVLAATYEQYF.

V is TRBV2 and J is TRBJ2-3; 11 positions agree with TRBD2. Germline CDR1 SNHLY, CDR2 FYNNEI. The V and J ends lost 4 bases and 2 bases, in that order; junction bases with no gene match: 2. This CDR3 spans 15 amino acids. CDR3 DNA: TGTGCCAGCAGTGGACTAGCGGGGCTCACAGATACGCAGTATTTT. Translation gives CASSGLAGLTDTQYF.

This chain uses TRBV11-3 with TRBJ2-2; D uncertain. CDR3 length equals 16 residues. The V and J ends lost 5 bases and 0 bases respectively, with 13 bases between them. CDR1 is SGHNT, CDR2 YENEEA, per germline. For the CDR3, the DNA is TGTGCCAGCAGCCCGGCCCAGGCTGCGAACACCGGGGAGCTGTTTTTT. Its protein is CASSPAQAANTGELFF.

In regard to this clone: Other DNA sequences in this sample translate to the same CDR3. V is TRBV7-3 and J is TRBJ2-1; TRBD2 matches 7 bases. V was pared by 0 bases and J by 7 bases, with 0 bases of the junction left unmatched. The germline CDR1 and CDR2 sequences are SGHTA and FQGTGA. The CDR3 is 13 amino acids. DNA for the CDR3: TGTGCCAGCAGCTTAACCGGGGGGAATGAGCAGTTCTTC. It specifies CASSLTGGNEQFF.

V gene TRBV6-5 combines with J gene TRBJ2-3; the D gene is possibly TRBD1 (5 bases). Trimming shortened V by 4 bases and J by 3 bases, and 11 bases separated the two germline ends. CDR1 and CDR2 from the germline V gene are MNHEY and SVGAGI. CDR3 length: 14 amino acids. The CDR3, as DNA: TGTGCCAGCAGTTGGACAAGGGGTACAGATACGCAGTATTTT. This translates into CASSWTRGTDTQYF.

J is TRBJ1-2 and V is TRBV6-1, with 9 bases fitting TRBD1. Germline V gene sequence: CDR1 MNHNS, CDR2 SASEGT. Trimming removed 6 bases from V and 1 base from J; junction bases left unmatched: 3. The length of the CDR3 is 14 residues. CDR3 region: CASRWTGDNYGYTF. CDR3 nucleotide sequence: TGTGCCAGCAGATGGACAGGGGATAACTATGGCTACACCTTC.

The chain has TRBV7-2 and TRBJ1-1, with TRBD1 matching 8 bases. Per the germline V gene, CDR1 is SGHTA and CDR2 is FQGNSA. The CDR3 contains 14 residues. Trimming took 5 bases from V and 4 from J; bases not matched to a gene: 6. The chain's CDR3 is CASSPRTGLTEAFF. Written as DNA, the CDR3 is TGTGCCAGCAGCCCACGGACAGGGCTCACTGAAGCTTTCTTT.

The gene calls are TRBV19 and TRBJ2-7; TRBD1 aligns across 9 bases. The CDR3 length is 14 residues. V dropped 4 bases and J dropped 4; count of bases not matched to a gene: 5. Germline V lookup: CDR1 LNHDA, CDR2 SQIVND (reference sequence). CDR3 in amino acids: CASSTTGQGYEQYF. The CDR3 DNA follows: TGTGCCAGTAGTACGACGGGACAGGGTTACGAGCAGTACTTC.

The V gene is TRBV30, the J gene TRBJ1-3; no clear D gene. Germline loops: CDR1 GTSNPN, CDR2 SVGIG (reference sequence). Trimming left V 2 bases short and J 0 bases short, with 14 bases between. The length of the CDR3 is 16 residues. CDR3 sequence: CAWSLGSRASGNTIYF. CDR3 nucleotide sequence: TGTGCCTGGAGTCTTGGCAGCAGAGCCTCTGGAAACACCATATATTTT.

V is TRBV5-1 and J is TRBJ2-1, with D unresolved. The length of the CDR3 is 15 residues. The germline V gene encodes CDR1 SGHRS and CDR2 YFSETQ. The V end was cut by 4 bases, the J end by 0 bases, with 11 bases between. The DNA of the CDR3 is TGCGCCAGCAGCCCCTCTACGAGCTCCTACAATGAGCAGTTCTTC. It yields the protein CASSPSTSSYNEQFF.

This chain uses TRBV2 with TRBJ1-4; D is undetermined. The CDR3 runs to 11 residues. Trimming removed 4 bases at V and 8 bases at J, with 5 bases between. The germline V gene has CDR1 SNHLY and CDR2 FYNNEI. For the CDR3, the DNA is TGTGCCAGCAGTGGGAGCGAAAAACTGTTTTTT. It specifies CASSGSEKLFF.

DNA for the CDR3: TGCAGCGTTGACAGTGGACAGGGAGATACGCAGTATTTT. As protein: CSVDSGQGDTQYF. The chain is built from TRBV29-1 and TRBJ2-3; 8 nucleotides line up with TRBD1. Germline loops: CDR1 SQVTM, CDR2 ANQGSEA. CDR3 length: 13 amino acids. V shed 3 bases, J shed 5 bases, and the junction held 4 bases outside the gene matches.

The V gene is TRBV25-1, the J gene TRBJ1-1; D is unresolved. Germline V CDR1 and CDR2: MGHDK, SYGVNS. This CDR3 spans 12 amino acids. Between the trimmed V and J ends, which lost 6 bases and 1 base, there was a span of 6 bases. The CDR3 spells CASRASNTEAFF. The CDR3, as DNA: TGTGCCAGCAGGGCCTCGAACACTGAAGCTTTCTTT.